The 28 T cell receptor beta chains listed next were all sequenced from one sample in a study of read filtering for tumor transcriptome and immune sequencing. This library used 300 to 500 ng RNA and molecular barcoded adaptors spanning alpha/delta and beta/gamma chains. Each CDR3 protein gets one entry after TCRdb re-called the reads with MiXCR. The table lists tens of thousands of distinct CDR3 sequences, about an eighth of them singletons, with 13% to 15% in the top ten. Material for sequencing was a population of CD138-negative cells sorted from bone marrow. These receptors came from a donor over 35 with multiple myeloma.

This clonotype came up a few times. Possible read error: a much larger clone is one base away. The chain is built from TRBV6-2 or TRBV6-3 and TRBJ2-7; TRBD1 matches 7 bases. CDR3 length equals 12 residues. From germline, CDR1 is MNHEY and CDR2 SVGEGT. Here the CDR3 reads CASSYGTDERYF. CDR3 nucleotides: TGTGCCAGCAGTTACGGGACAGACGAGCGGTACTTC.

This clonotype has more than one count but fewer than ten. The CDR3 here is CASSLQAGYTF. The DNA for the CDR3 is TGTGCCAGCAGTTTACAAGCTGGCTACACCTTC. The V gene is TRBV28, the J gene TRBJ1-2, with D unclear. Germline V lookup: CDR1 MDHEN, CDR2 SYDVKM. The V end lost 2 bases, the J end lost 7 bases, and 5 bases lay between the germline ends. This CDR3 contains 11 residues.

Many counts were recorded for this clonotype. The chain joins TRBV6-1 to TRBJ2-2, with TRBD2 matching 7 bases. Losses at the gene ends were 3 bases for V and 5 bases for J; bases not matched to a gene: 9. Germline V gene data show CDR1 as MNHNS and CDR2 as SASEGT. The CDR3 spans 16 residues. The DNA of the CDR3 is TGTGCCAGCAGTGATAATAGCGGGTTGAGAACCGGGGAGCTGTTTTTT. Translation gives CASSDNSGLRTGELFF.

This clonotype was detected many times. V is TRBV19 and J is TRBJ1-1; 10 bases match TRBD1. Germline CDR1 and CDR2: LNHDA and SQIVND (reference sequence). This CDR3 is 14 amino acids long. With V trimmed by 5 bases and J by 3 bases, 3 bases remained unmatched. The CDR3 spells CASSLTGGYTEAFF. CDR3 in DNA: TGTGCCAGTAGTCTGACAGGGGGCTACACTGAAGCTTTCTTT.

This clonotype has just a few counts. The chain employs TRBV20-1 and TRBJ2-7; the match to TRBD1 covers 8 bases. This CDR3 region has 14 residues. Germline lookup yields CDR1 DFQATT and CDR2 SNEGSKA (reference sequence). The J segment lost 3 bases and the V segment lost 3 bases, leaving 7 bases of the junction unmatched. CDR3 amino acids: CSARPGGPFYEQYF. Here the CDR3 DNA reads TGCAGTGCTAGGCCAGGGGGCCCGTTCTACGAGCAGTACTTC.

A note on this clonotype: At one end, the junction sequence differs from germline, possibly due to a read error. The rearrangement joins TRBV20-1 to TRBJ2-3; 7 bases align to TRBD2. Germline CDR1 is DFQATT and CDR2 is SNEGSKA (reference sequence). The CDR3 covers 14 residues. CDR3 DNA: TGCAGTGCTGACGGACTAGAGCTAGCAGATACGCAGTGTTTT. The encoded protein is CSADGLELADTQCF.

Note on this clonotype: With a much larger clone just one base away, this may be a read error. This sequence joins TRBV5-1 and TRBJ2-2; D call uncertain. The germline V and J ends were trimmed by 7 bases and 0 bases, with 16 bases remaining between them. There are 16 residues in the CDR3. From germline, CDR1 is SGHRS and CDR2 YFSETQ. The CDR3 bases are TGCGCCAGCGGCTGGACCCGGGCTCCGAACACCGGGGAGCTGTTTTTT. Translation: CASGWTRAPNTGELFF.

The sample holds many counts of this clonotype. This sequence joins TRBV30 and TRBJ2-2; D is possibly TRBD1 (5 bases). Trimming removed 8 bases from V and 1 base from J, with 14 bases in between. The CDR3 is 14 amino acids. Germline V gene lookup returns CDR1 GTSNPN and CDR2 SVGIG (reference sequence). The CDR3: CARKSDRNTGELFF. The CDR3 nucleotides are TGTGCCAGAAAAAGTGACAGGAACACCGGGGAGCTGTTTTTT.

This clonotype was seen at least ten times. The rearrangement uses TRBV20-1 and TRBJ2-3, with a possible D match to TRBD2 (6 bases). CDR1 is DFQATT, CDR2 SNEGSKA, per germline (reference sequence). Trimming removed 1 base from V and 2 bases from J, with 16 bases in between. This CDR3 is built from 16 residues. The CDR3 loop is CSARGRAGGHTDTQYF. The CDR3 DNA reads TGCAGTGCTAGAGGCAGAGCGGGCGGTCACACAGATACGCAGTATTTT.

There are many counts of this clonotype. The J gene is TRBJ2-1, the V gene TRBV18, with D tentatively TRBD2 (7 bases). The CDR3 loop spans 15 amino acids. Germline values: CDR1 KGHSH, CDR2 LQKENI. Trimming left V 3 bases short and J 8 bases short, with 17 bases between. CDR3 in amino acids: CASSPLGGGLDEQFF. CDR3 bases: TGTGCCAGCTCACCCCTAGGGGGAGGGTTGGATGAGCAGTTCTTC.

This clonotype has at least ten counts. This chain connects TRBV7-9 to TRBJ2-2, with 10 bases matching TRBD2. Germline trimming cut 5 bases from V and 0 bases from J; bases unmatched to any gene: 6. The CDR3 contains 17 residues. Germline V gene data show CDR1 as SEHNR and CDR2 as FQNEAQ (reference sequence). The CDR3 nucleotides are TGTGCCAGCAGCCGGGGACTAGCGAACGCGAACACCGGGGAGCTGTTTTTT. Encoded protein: CASSRGLANANTGELFF.

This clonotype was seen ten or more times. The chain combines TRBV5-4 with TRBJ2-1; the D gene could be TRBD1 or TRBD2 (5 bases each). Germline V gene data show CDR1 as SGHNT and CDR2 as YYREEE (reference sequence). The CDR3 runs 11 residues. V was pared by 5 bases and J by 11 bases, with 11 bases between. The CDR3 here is CASSGDLKQFF. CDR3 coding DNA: TGTGCCAGCAGTGGGGACCTTAAGCAGTTCTTC.

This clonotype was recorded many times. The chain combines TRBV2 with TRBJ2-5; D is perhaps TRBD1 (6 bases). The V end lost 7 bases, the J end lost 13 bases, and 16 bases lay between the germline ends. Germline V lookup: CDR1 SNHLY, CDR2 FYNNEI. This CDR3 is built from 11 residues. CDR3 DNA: TGTGCCAGCACTCCCCAGGGGCCGGTGTACTTC. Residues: CASTPQGPVYF.

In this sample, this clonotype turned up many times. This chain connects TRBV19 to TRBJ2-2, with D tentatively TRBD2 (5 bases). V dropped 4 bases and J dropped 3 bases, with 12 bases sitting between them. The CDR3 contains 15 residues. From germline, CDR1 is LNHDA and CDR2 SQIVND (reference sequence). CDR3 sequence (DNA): TGTGCCAGTAGTAATGTAGACTATTACACCGGGGAGCTGTTTTTT. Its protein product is CASSNVDYYTGELFF. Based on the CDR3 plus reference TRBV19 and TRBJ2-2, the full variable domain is DGGITQSPKYLFRKEGQNVTLSCEQNLNHDAMYWYRQDPGQGLRLIYYSQIVNDFQKGDIAEGYSVSREKKESFPLTVTSAQKNPTAFYLCASSNVDYYTGELFFGEGSRLTVL.

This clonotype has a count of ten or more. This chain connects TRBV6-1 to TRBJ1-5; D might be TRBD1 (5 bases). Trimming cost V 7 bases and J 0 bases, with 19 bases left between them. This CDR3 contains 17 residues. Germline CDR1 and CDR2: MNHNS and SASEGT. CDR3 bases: TGTGCCAGCACTGGGACTCCAGGCAGGGATAGCAATCAGCCCCAGCATTTT. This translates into CASTGTPGRDSNQPQHF.

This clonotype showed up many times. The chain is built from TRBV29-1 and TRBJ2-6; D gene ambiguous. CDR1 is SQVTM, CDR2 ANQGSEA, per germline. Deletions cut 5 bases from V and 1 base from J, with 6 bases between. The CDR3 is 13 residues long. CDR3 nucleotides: TGCAGCGTTCGGTCATCTGGGGCCAACGTCCTGACTTTC. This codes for CSVRSSGANVLTF. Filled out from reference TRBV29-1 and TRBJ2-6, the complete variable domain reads SAVISQKPSRDICQRGTSLTIQCQVDSQVTMMFWYRQQPGQSLTLIATANQGSEATYESGFVIDKFPISRPNLTFSTLTVSNMSPEDSSIYLCSVRSSGANVLTFGAGSRLTVL.

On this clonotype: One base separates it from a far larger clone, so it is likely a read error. As DNA, the CDR3 is TGTGCCAGCAGTTGGGACAACCACAATGAGCAGTTCTTC. Translation: CASSWDNHNEQFF. V is TRBV12-3 or TRBV12-4 and J is TRBJ2-1, with D possibly TRBD1 on 6 matching bases. The CDR3 spans 13 residues. The V end was cut by 4 bases, the J end by 5 bases, with 9 bases between.

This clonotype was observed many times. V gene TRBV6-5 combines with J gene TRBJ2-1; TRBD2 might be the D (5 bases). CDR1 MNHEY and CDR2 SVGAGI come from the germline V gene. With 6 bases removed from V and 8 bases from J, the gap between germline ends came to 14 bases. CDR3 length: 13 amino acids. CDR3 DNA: TGTGCCAGCAGCCCTAATCCGGAGGATGAGCAGTTCTTC. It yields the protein CASSPNPEDEQFF.

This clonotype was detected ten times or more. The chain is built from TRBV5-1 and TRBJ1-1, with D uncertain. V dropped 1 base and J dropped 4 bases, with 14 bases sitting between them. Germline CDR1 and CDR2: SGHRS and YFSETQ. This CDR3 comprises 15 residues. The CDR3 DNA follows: TGCGCCAGCAGCTTGTACGGGGTGCTGAGCACTGAAGCTTTCTTT. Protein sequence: CASSLYGVLSTEAFF.

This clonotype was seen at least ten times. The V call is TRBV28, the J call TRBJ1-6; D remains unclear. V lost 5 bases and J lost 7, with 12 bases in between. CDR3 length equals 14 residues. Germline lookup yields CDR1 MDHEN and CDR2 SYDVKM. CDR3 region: CASSLPGSNSPLHF. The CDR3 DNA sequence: TGTGCCAGCAGTCTACCGGGATCCAATTCACCCCTCCACTTT.

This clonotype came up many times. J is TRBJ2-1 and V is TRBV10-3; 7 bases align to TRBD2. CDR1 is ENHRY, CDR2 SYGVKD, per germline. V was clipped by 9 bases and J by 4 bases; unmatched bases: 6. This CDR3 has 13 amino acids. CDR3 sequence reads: CAIKAGPYNEQFF. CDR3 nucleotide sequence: TGTGCCATTAAAGCGGGGCCATACAATGAGCAGTTCTTC.

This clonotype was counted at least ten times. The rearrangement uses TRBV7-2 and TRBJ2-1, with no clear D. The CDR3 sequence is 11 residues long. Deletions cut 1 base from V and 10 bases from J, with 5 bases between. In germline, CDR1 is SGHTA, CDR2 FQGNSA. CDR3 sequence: CASSLVKEQFF. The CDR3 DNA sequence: TGTGCCAGCAGCTTAGTGAAGGAGCAGTTCTTC.

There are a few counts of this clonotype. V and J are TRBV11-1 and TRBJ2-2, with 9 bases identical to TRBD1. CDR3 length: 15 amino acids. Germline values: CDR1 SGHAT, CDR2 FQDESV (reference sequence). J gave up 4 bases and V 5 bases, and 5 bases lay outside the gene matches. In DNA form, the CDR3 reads TGTGCCAGCAGCCGGACAGGGGCCGGCACCGGGGAGCTGTTTTTT. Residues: CASSRTGAGTGELFF.

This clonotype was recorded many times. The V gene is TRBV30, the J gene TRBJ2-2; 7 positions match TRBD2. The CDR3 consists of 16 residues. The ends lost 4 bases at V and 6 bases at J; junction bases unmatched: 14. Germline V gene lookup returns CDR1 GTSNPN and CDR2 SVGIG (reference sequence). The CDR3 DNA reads TGTGCCTGGAACTTCCCGGGACTACTGAAGCCCGGGGAGCTGTTTTTT. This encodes CAWNFPGLLKPGELFF.

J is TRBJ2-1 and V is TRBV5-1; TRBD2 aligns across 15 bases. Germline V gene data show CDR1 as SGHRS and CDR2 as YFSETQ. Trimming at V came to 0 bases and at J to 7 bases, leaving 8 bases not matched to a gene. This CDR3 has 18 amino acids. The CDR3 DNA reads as TGCGCCAGCAGCTTGGGCCCGGGACTAGCGGGAGGTAAAAATGAGCAGTTCTTC. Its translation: CASSLGPGLAGGKNEQFF.

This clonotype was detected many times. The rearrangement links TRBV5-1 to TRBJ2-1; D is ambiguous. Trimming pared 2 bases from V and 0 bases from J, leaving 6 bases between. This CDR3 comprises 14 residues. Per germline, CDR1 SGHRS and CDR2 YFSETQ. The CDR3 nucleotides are TGCGCCAGCAGCTTAGAAAGCTCCTACAATGAGCAGTTCTTC. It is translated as CASSLESSYNEQFF.

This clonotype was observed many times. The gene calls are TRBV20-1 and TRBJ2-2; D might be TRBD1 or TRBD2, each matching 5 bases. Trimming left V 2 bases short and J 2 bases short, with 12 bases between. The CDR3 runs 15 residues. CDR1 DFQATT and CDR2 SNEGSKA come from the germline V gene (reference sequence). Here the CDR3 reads CSARRDGLNTGELFF. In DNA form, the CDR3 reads TGCAGTGCTAGAAGGGACGGACTCAACACCGGGGAGCTGTTTTTT.

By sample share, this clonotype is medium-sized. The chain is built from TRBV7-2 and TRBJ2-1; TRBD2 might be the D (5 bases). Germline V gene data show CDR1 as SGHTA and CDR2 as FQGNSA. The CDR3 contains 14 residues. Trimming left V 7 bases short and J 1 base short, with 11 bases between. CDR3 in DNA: TGTGCCAGCAAGGGAGACAATTCCTACAATGAGCAGTTCTTC. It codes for CASKGDNSYNEQFF.